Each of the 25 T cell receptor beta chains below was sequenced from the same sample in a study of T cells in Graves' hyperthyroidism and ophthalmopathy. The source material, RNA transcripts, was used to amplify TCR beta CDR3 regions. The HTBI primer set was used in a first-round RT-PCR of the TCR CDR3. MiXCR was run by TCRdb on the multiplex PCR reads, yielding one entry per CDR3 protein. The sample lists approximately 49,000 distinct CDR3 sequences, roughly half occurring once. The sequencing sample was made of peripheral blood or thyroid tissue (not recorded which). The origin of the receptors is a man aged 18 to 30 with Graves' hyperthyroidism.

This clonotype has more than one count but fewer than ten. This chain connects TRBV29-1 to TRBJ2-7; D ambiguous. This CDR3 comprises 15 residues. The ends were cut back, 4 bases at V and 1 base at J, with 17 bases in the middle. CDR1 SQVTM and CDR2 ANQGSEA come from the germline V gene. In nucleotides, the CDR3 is TGCAGCGTTGGACCCCCTGAGAGCGCGTCCTACGAGCAGTACTTC. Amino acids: CSVGPPESASYEQYF.

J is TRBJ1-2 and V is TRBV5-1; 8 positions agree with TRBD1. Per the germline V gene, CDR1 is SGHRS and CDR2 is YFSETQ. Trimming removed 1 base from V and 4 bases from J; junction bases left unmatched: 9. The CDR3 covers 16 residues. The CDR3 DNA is TGCGCCAGCAGCTTGATGCCGGGACAGGCAATCTATGGCTACACCTTC. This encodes CASSLMPGQAIYGYTF.

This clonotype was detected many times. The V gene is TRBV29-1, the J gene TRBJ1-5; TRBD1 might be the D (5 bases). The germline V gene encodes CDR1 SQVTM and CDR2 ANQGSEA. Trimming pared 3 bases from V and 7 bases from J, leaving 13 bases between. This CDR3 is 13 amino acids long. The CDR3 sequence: CSVEISTGQPQHF. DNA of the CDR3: TGCAGCGTTGAGATCAGTACAGGCCAGCCCCAGCATTTT.

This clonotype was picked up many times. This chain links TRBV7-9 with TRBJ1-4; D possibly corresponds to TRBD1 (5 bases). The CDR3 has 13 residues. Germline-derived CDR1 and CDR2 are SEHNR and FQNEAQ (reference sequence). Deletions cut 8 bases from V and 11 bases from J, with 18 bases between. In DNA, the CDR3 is TGTGCCAGCCGATCATCAGGGTTGGGGAAACTGTTTTTT. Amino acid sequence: CASRSSGLGKLFF.

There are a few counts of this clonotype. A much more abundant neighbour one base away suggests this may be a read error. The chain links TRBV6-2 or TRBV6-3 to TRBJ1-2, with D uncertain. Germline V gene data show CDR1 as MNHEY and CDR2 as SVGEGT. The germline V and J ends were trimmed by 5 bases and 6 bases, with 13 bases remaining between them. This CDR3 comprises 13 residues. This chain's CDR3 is CASSPGSNHGYTF. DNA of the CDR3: TGTGCCAGCAGTCCGGGGAGCAACCATGGCTACACCTTC.

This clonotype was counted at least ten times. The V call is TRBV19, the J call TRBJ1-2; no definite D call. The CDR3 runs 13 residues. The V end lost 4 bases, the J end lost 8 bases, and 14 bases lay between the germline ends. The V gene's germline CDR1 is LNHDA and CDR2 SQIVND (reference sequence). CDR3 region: CASSTDDTAGYTF. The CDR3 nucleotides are TGTGCCAGTAGTACCGATGATACCGCCGGCTACACCTTC.

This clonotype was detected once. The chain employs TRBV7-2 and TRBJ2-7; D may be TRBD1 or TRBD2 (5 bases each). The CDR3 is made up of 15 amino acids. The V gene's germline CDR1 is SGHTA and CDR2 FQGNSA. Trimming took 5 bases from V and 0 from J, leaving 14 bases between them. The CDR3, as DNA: TGTGCCAGCAGCGAGGGGAATCCCCTCTCCTACGAGCAGTACTTC. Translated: CASSEGNPLSYEQYF.

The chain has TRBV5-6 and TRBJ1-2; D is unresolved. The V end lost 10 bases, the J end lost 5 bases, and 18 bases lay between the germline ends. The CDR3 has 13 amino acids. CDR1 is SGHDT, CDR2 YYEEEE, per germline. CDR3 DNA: TGTGCCGGCACCGAGATTGGAGGGTATGGCTACACCTTC. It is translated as CAGTEIGGYGYTF.

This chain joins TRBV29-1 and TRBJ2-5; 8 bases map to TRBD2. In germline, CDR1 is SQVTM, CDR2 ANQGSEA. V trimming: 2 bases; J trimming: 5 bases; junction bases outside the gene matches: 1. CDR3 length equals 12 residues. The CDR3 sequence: CSVESSGETQYF. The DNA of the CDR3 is TGCAGCGTTGAATCTAGCGGGGAGACCCAGTACTTC.

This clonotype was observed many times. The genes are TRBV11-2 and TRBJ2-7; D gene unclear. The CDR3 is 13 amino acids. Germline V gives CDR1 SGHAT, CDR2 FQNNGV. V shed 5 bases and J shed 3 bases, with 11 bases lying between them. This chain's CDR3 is CASSASIGYEQYF. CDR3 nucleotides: TGTGCCAGCAGCGCCAGTATCGGCTACGAGCAGTACTTC.

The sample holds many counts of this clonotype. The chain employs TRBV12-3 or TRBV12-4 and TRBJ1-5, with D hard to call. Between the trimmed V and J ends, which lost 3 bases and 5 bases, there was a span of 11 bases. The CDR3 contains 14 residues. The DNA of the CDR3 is TGTGCCAGCAGTTTCGGACTCCACCATCAGCCCCAGCATTTT. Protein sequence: CASSFGLHHQPQHF.

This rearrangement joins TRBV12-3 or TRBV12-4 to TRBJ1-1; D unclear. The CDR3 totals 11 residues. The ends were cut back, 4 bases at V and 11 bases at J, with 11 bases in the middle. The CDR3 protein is CASSSVNNAFF. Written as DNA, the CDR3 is TGTGCCAGCAGTTCCGTGAATAACGCTTTCTTT.

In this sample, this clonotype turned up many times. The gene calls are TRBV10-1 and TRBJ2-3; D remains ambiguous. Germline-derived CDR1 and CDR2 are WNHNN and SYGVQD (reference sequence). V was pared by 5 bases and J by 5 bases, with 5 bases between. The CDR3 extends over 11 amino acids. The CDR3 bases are TGCGCCAGCAGTCCGGGAGATACGCAGTATTTT. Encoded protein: CASSPGDTQYF.

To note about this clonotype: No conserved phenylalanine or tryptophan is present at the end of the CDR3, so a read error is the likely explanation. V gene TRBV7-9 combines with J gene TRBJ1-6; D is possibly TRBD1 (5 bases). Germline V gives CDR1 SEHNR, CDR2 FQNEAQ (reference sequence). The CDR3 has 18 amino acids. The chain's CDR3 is CASSQDPAGTAYNSPLHL. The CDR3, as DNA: TGCGCCAGCAGCCAAGATCCAGCGGGGACGGCGTATAATTCACCCCTCCACCTT.

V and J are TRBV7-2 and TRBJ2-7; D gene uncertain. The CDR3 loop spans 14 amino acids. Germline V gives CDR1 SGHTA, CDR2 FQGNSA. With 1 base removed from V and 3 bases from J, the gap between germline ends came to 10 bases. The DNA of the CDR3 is TGTGCCAGCAGCTTAGGGGGTTCGAACTACGAGCAGTACTTC. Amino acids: CASSLGGSNYEQYF.

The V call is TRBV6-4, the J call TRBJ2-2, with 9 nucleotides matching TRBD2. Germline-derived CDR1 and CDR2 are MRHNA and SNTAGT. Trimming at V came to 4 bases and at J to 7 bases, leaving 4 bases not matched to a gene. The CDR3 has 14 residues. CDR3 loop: CASSVLAGDGELFF. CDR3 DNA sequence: TGTGCCAGCAGTGTACTAGCGGGTGACGGGGAGCTGTTTTTT.

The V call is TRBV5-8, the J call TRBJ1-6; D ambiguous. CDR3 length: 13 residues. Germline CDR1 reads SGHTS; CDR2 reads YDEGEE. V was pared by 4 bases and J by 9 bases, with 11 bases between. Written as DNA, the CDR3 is TGTGCCAGCAGCGAATCCGGGCTTTCACCCCTCCACTTT. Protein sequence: CASSESGLSPLHF.

CDR3 nucleotides: TGTGCCAGTAGACAGGGTACGCAAGGCTACACCTTC. Protein sequence: CASRQGTQGYTF. The genes are TRBV25-1 and TRBJ1-2; 7 bases fit TRBD1. Germline V gene sequence: CDR1 MGHDK, CDR2 SYGVNS. Trimming took 9 bases from V and 8 from J; bases not matched to a gene: 9. The CDR3 covers 12 residues.

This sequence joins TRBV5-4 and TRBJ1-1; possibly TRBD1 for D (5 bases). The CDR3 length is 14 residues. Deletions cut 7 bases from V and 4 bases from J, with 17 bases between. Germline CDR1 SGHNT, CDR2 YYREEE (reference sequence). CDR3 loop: CASLPTGLLTEAFF. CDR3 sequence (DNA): TGTGCCAGCCTCCCCACGGGGCTGCTCACTGAAGCTTTCTTT.

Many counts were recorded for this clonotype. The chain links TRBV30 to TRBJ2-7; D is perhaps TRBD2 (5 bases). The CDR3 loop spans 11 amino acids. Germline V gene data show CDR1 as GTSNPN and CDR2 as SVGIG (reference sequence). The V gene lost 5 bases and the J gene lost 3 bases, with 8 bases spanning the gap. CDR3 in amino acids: CAWEEDYEQYF. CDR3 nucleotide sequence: TGTGCCTGGGAGGAGGACTACGAGCAGTACTTC.

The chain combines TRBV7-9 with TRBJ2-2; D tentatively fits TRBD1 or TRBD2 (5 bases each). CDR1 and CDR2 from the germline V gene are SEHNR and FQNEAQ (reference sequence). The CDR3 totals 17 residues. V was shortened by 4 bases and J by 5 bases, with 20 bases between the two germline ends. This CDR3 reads CASSWTRDHALTGELFF. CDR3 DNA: TGTGCCAGCAGCTGGACCCGGGACCATGCTCTTACCGGGGAGCTGTTTTTT.

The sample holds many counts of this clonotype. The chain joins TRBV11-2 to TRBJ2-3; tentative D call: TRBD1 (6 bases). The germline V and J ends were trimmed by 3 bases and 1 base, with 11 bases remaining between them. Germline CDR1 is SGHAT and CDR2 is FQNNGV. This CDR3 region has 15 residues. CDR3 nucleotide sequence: TGTGCCAGCAGCTTGGACAGCAGCCGCACAGATACGCAGTATTTT. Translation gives CASSLDSSRTDTQYF.

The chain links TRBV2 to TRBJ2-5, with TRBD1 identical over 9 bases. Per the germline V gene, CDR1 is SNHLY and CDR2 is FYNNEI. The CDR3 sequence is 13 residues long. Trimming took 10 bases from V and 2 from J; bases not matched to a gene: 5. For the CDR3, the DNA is TGTGCCACCGCCGGGACAGGGCAAGAGACCCAGTACTTC. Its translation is CATAGTGQETQYF.

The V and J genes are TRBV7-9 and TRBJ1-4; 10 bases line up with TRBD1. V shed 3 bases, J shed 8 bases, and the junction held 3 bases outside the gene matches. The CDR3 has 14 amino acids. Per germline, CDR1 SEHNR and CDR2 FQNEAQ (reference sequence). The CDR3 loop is CASSFGTGAEKLFF. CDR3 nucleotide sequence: TGTGCCAGCAGCTTCGGGACAGGGGCCGAAAAACTGTTTTTT.

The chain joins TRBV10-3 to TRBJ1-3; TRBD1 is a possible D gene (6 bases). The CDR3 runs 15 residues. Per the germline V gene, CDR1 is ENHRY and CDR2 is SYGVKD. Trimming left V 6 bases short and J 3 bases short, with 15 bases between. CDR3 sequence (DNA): TGTGCCATCAGCGCTGGACAGAGTAATGGAAACACCATATATTTT. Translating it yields CAISAGQSNGNTIYF.